This T cell receptor (beta chain) was profiled in a study of control samples from healthy donors and cancer patients. Generated by immunoSEQ multiplex PCR, the TCRdb table keeps only in-frame clones and is missing some. This table holds about 160,000 clones, approximately 96% found once. V was clipped by 5 bases and J by 9 bases; unmatched bases: 10. CDR3 length: 16 residues. Looked up from germline, CDR1 is SGHAT and CDR2 is FQDESV (reference sequence). The specimen sequenced was blood. The chain employs TRBV11-1 and TRBJ1-6; 10 nucleotides agree with TRBD1. This receptor was identified in a woman aged 35 to 49 in good health. The CDR3 DNA reads TGTGCCAGCAGCCCAGGACAGGGGGTTGATGGTTCACCCCTCCACTTT. Translating gives CASSPGQGVDGSPLHF. The full variable domain, completed using reference TRBV11-1 and TRBJ1-6, is EAEVAQSPRYKITEKSQAVAFWCDPISGHATLYWYRQILGQGPELLVQFQDESVVDDSQLPKDRFSAERLKGVDSTLKIQPAELGDSAMYLCASSPGQGVDGSPLHFGNGTRLTVT.